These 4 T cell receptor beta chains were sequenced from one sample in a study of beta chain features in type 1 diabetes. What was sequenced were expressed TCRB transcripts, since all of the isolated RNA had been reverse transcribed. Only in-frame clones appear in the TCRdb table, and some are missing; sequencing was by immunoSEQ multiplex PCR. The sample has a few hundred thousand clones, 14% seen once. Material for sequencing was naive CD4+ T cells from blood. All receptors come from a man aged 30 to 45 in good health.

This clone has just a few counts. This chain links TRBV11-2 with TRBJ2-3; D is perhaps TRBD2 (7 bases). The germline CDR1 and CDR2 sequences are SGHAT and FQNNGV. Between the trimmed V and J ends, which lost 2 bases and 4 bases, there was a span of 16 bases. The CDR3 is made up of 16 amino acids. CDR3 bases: TGTGCCAGCAGCTTAATTTGGGGGGGCCTCGCAGATACGCAGTATTTT. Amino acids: CASSLIWGGLADTQYF.

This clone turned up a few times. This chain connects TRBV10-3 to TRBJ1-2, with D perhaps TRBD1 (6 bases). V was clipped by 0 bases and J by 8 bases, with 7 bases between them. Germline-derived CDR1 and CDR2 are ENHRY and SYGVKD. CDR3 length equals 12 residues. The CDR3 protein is CAISESGAGYTF. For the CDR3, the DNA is TGTGCCATCAGTGAGTCGGGGGCCGGCTACACCTTC.

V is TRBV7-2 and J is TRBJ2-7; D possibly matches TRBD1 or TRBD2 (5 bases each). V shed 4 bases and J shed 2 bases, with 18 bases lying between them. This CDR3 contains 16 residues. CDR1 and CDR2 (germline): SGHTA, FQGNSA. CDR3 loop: CASSSAGPGTPYEQYF. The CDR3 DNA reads TGTGCCAGCAGCTCCGCGGGCCCAGGGACCCCCTACGAGCAGTACTTC.

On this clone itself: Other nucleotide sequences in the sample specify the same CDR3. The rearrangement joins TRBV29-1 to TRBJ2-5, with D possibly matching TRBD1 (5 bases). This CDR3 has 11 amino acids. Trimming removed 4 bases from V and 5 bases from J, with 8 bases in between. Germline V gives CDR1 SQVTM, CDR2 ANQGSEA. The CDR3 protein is CSVAGRETQYF. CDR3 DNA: TGCAGCGTTGCAGGGCGGGAGACCCAGTACTTC.